The 25 T cell receptor beta chains below all came from one sample that was sequenced in a study of shared clonotypes between healthy human individuals (dated by TCRdb to the early 2020s). Libraries were built with the immunoSEQ multiplex PCR assay. Entries here come from immuneACCESS through TCRdb and include only in-frame sequences with V and J called. Some clones fail to appear in such tables; in the studies checked, an unresolved V gene covers under half of the shortfall, and the cause of the remainder is unknown. This sample has around 480,000 clones in its table, and almost 80% of those were observed once. The ten largest clones take up around 13% of the sample. Sequencing used PBMCs. The source is a woman aged 40 to 55 in good health. Some clones in this sample may be carry-over from other donors' samples.

CDR3 sequence reads: CASSQRGYEQYF. In nucleotides, the CDR3 is TGTGCCAGCAGCCAACGGGGGTACGAGCAGTACTTC. V gene TRBV4-2 combines with J gene TRBJ2-7, with D tentatively TRBD2 (6 bases). The germline V and J ends were trimmed by 2 bases and 4 bases, with 6 bases remaining between them. CDR1 and CDR2 from the germline V gene are LGHNA and YNFKEQ. This CDR3 is 12 amino acids long.

The rearrangement uses TRBV4-1 and TRBJ1-6, with D unresolved. V was cut by 0 bases and J by 10 bases, with 16 bases left in between. Germline CDR1 is MGHRA and CDR2 is YSYEKL. This CDR3 has 16 residues. CDR3 in amino acids: CASSQDQSQSTSPLHF. CDR3 nucleotides: TGCGCCAGCAGCCAAGATCAGAGCCAGTCGACCTCACCCCTCCACTTT.

This clone was seen a single time. J is TRBJ2-7 and V is TRBV6-1; 9 bases fit TRBD2. The germline V gene has CDR1 MNHNS and CDR2 SASEGT. This CDR3 spans 16 amino acids. V lost 1 base, J lost 4 bases, and 8 bases stayed unmatched. CDR3 DNA sequence: TGTGCCAGCAGTGAAGAAGACTCTCTAGCGGGATACGAGCAGTACTTC. Residues: CASSEEDSLAGYEQYF.

The chain recombines TRBV7-9 with TRBJ2-2; D call uncertain. The CDR3 totals 18 residues. V lost 1 base and J 5 bases, leaving 20 bases between the germline ends. Germline CDR1 and CDR2: SEHNR and FQNEAQ (reference sequence). The DNA of the CDR3 is TGTGCCAGCAGCTTAGGTCCCACTCTAGTTCCGATTACCGGGGAGCTGTTTTTT. Amino acid sequence: CASSLGPTLVPITGELFF.

V and J are TRBV7-2 and TRBJ2-1, with D possibly called TRBD1 or TRBD2 (5 bases each). The CDR3 runs 16 residues. Per the germline V gene, CDR1 is SGHTA and CDR2 is FQGNSA. Trimming stripped 1 base from V and 7 bases from J, with 17 bases between. The CDR3 spells CASSLESGIGANEQFF. The CDR3 DNA is TGTGCCAGCAGCTTAGAATCAGGGATCGGGGCAAATGAGCAGTTCTTC.

The chain recombines TRBV6-1 with TRBJ2-1; possibly TRBD1 for D (5 bases). V was pared by 4 bases and J by 2 bases, with 9 bases between. The CDR3 runs 14 residues. Looked up from germline, CDR1 is MNHNS and CDR2 is SASEGT. This CDR3 is CASSAQGTYNEQFF. The CDR3 nucleotides are TGTGCCAGCAGTGCGCAGGGTACCTACAATGAGCAGTTCTTC.

The chain joins TRBV11-2 to TRBJ2-1, with a possible D match to TRBD2 (6 bases). The V and J ends lost 1 base and 6 bases respectively, with 10 bases between them. The CDR3 has 14 residues. Germline V gives CDR1 SGHAT, CDR2 FQNNGV. Here the CDR3 reads CASSLVGGTNEQFF. The CDR3 DNA sequence: TGTGCCAGCAGCTTAGTGGGCGGGACCAATGAGCAGTTCTTC.

The chain has TRBV2 and TRBJ1-4; tentative D call: TRBD1 (6 bases). The V and J ends lost 4 bases and 7 bases respectively, with 19 bases between them. Germline V gene sequence: CDR1 SNHLY, CDR2 FYNNEI. The CDR3 totals 16 residues. Here the CDR3 DNA reads TGTGCCAGCAGTGTGAACGTGGGGGCGGGATCTGAAAAACTGTTTTTT. This translates into CASSVNVGAGSEKLFF.

The chain carries TRBV5-5 and TRBJ2-7; D is perhaps TRBD2 (6 bases). There are 12 residues in the CDR3. V dropped 2 bases and J dropped 4 bases, with 7 bases sitting between them. CDR1 and CDR2 (germline): SGHKS, YYEKEE (reference sequence). CDR3 in amino acids: CASSFAGYEQYF. The CDR3 DNA reads TGTGCCAGCAGCTTCGCGGGATACGAGCAGTACTTC.

V usage is TRBV7-9 and J usage is TRBJ2-3; weak D call: TRBD2 (5 bases). The CDR3 has 14 amino acids. Germline V CDR1 and CDR2: SEHNR, FQNEAQ (reference sequence). V shed 5 bases and J shed 0 bases, with 9 bases lying between them. The CDR3 DNA is TGTGCCAGCAGCGCCGGACTTAGCACAGATACGCAGTATTTT. Translation: CASSAGLSTDTQYF.

A word on this clone: Within the sample, other DNA sequences also encode this same CDR3. This chain uses TRBV4-3 with TRBJ1-2, with 10 bases lining up with TRBD1. The CDR3 covers 15 residues. V trimming: 3 bases; J trimming: 2 bases; junction bases outside the gene matches: 3. Looked up from germline, CDR1 is LGHNA and CDR2 is YSLEER. The CDR3 loop reads CASSQGTGANYGYTF. CDR3 DNA: TGCGCCAGCAGCCAGGGGACAGGGGCCAACTATGGCTACACCTTC.

The gene calls are TRBV28 and TRBJ2-7; TRBD2 aligns across 7 bases. J lost 3 bases, V lost 0 bases, and 5 bases had no gene match. Germline CDR1 reads MDHEN; CDR2 reads SYDVKM. The CDR3 length is 15 residues. The CDR3 coding sequence is TGTGCCAGCAGTTTATGGCTAGCGGACTACTACGAGCAGTACTTC. Encoded protein: CASSLWLADYYEQYF.

The V and J genes are TRBV6-1 and TRBJ1-5, with D perhaps matching TRBD1 (5 bases). The CDR3 has 12 amino acids. Germline V CDR1 and CDR2: MNHNS, SASEGT. V lost 3 bases, J lost 7 bases, and 7 bases lay in between. DNA of the CDR3: TGTGCCAGCAGTGACGGGGGGCAGCCCCAGCATTTT. Residues: CASSDGGQPQHF.

This clone was observed a few times. The CDR3 spells CSVEGPPDEQYF. The CDR3 bases are TGCAGCGTTGAGGGGCCGCCCGACGAGCAGTACTTC. The J gene is TRBJ2-5, the V gene TRBV29-1, with D perhaps TRBD1 (5 bases). The J call may be in error: the DNA end matches TRBJ2-7 better. CDR1 is SQVTM, CDR2 ANQGSEA, per germline. The CDR3 runs 12 residues.

The gene calls are TRBV27 and TRBJ2-2; D is undetermined. Trimming took off 9 bases at V and 8 bases at J, with 10 bases between the two ends. This CDR3 is built from 11 residues. CDR1 and CDR2 (germline): MNHEY, SMNVEV (reference sequence). CDR3: CARAPKGELFF. The CDR3 coding sequence is TGTGCCAGGGCCCCTAAGGGGGAGCTGTTTTTT.

V is TRBV4-1 and J is TRBJ1-3; D ambiguous. The ends were cut back, 4 bases at V and 4 bases at J, with 11 bases in the middle. Germline V gene sequence: CDR1 MGHRA, CDR2 YSYEKL. There are 14 residues in the CDR3. CDR3 sequence: CASSLREGGNTIYF. The CDR3 region has the DNA TGCGCCAGCAGCCTCCGGGAGGGAGGAAACACCATATATTTT.

The V gene is TRBV28, the J gene TRBJ2-5; 14 bases are a match to TRBD2. Germline assignment: CDR1 MDHEN and CDR2 SYDVKM. CDR3 length: 20 amino acids. J gave up 4 bases and V 4 bases, and 17 bases lay outside the gene matches. CDR3 nucleotides: TGTGCCAGCAGTTCCACCAATCCGGGACTAGCGGGAGCAGGTTTAGAGACCCAGTACTTC. Its translation is CASSSTNPGLAGAGLETQYF.

V and J are TRBV27 and TRBJ2-5; 7 positions agree with TRBD2. The CDR3 spans 13 residues. V shed 5 bases, J shed 13 bases, and the junction held 13 bases outside the gene matches. Germline V gene lookup returns CDR1 MNHEY and CDR2 SMNVEV (reference sequence). The CDR3 loop reads CASSPPSGLEPYF. The CDR3, as DNA: TGTGCCAGCAGTCCCCCTAGCGGCCTCGAACCGTACTTC.

The chain has TRBV6-9 and TRBJ1-1; tentatively, D is TRBD1 (5 bases). This CDR3 contains 11 residues. With 6 bases removed from V and 6 bases from J, the gap between germline ends came to 8 bases. Germline assignment: CDR1 MNHGY and CDR2 SVAAGI. CDR3 in DNA: TGTGCCAGCAGGACAGTTCCTGAAGCTTTCTTT. It yields the protein CASRTVPEAFF.

The chain employs TRBV6-1 and TRBJ2-7; weak D call: TRBD1 (5 bases). V gave up 4 bases and J gave up 3 bases, with 10 bases separating them. The V gene's germline CDR1 is MNHNS and CDR2 SASEGT. CDR3 length: 13 residues. Written as DNA, the CDR3 is TGTGCCAGCAGTGTAGACAGCTTCTACGAGCAGTACTTC. Translated, it gives CASSVDSFYEQYF.

J is TRBJ1-6 and V is TRBV2; D is possibly TRBD1 (5 bases). Germline loops: CDR1 SNHLY, CDR2 FYNNEI. V gave up 7 bases and J gave up 9 bases, with 13 bases separating them. The CDR3 contains 13 residues. The CDR3 loop is CASTFTGGSPLHF. The CDR3 nucleotides read TGTGCCAGCACGTTCACCGGGGGTTCACCCCTCCACTTT.

This clone was counted at least ten times. The chain has TRBV6-1 and TRBJ2-4; possibly TRBD1 or TRBD2 for D (6 bases each). V shed 6 bases and J shed 8 bases, with 11 bases lying between them. Germline values: CDR1 MNHNS, CDR2 SASEGT. This CDR3 spans 12 amino acids. The CDR3 sequence is CASSWGADIQYF. The CDR3 DNA follows: TGTGCCAGCAGCTGGGGGGCCGACATTCAGTACTTC.

The chain couples TRBV28 to TRBJ2-7; D is undetermined. Trimming left V 11 bases short and J 0 bases short, with 14 bases between. Germline values: CDR1 MDHEN, CDR2 SYDVKM. This CDR3 has 13 amino acids. The CDR3 bases are TGTGCCGGCGGCCGGGTGGACTCCTACGAGCAGTACTTC. Amino acid sequence: CAGGRVDSYEQYF.

This clone turned up a few times. CDR3 residues: CASRRDNYGYTF. The CDR3 region has the DNA TGTGCCAGCAGGAGGGACAACTATGGCTACACCTTC. The chain is built from TRBV2 and TRBJ1-2; a weak D match, TRBD1 (5 bases). Germline CDR1 and CDR2: SNHLY and FYNNEI. The V end lost 6 bases, the J end lost 2 bases, and 7 bases lay between the germline ends. The CDR3 length is 12 residues.

The table lists this clone with many counts. The chain recombines TRBV30 with TRBJ2-2; D is unclear. Trimming shortened V by 3 bases and J by 2 bases, and 10 bases separated the two germline ends. The CDR3 contains 14 residues. The germline V gene has CDR1 GTSNPN and CDR2 SVGIG (reference sequence). The CDR3 nucleotides are TGTGCCTGGAGAGCCGGTGTAAACACCGGGGAGCTGTTTTTT. It is translated as CAWRAGVNTGELFF.